This T cell receptor (beta chain) stems from a study of T and B cells in COVID-19 patients. TRB rearrangements were amplified by multiplex PCR with BIOMED2 TRB-A/B primers. TCRdb itself ran the multiplex PCR reads through MiXCR, one entry per CDR3 protein. The top ten hold approximately 6.6% of the sample, which has some 7,800 distinct CDR3 sequences, 25% seen once. From blood, about 240-550 ng of genomic DNA served as TRB template. J lost 8 bases, V lost 3 bases, and 9 bases had no gene match. The CDR3 sequence is 15 residues long. The germline V gene encodes CDR1 SGHRS and CDR2 YFSETQ. This clonotype was seen more than once but under ten times.

This receptor was obtained from a human donor who had recovered from COVID-19. Sequencing was performed on blood. The chain uses TRBV5-1 and TRBJ1-2; the match to TRBD1 covers 11 bases. The CDR3 is CASSSSGTGGPGYTF. DNA for the CDR3: TGCGCCAGCAGCTCTTCCGGGACAGGGGGGCCGGGCTACACCTTC.